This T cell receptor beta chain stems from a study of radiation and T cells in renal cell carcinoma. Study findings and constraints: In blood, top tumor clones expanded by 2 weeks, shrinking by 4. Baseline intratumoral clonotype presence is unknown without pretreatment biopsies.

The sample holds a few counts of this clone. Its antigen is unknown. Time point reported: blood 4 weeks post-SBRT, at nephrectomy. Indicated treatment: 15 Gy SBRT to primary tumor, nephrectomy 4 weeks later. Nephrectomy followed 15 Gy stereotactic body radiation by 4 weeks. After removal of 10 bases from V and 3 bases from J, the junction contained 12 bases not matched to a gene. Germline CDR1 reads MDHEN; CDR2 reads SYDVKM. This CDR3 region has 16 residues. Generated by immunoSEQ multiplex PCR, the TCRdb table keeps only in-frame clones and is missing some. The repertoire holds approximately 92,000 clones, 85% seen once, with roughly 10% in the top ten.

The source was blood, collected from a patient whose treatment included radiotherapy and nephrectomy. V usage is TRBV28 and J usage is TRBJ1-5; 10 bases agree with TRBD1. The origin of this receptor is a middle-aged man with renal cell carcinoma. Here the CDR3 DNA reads TGTGCCACGGCTGCTTCCGGGACAGGGGACAATCAGCCCCAGCATTTT. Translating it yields CATAASGTGDNQPQHF.